The 7 T cell receptor beta chains below all came from one sample that was sequenced in a study of T cell repertoires in cytomegalovirus infection (dated by TCRdb to between 2018 and 2021). These receptors' targets are unknown. Sequencing took place on an Illumina HiSeq 1500. Using fastp at Q25 and MiXCR, TCRdb reprocessed the public reads and kept productive beta chains. Rows with a matching CDR3 protein are joined into one entry that keeps the most common DNA and genes. Counted in this sample were roughly 700,000 distinct CDR3 sequences; around 35% of them appeared once. 15% to 20% of the sample goes to the ten largest clones. Reading the label with the study, this specimen's treatment or condition is: in vitro stimulation with specific CMV peptide epitopes to enrich CMV-specific T cells. Sequenced material: cultured PBMCs, taken from culture after CMV antigen stimulation. These receptor sequences come from a human donor in good health (CMV status not recorded). Some clones in this sample may be carry-over from other donors' samples.

This chain joins TRBV6-2 or TRBV6-3 and TRBJ1-2; D remains unclear. The CDR3 consists of 15 residues. Trimming shortened V by 5 bases and J by 4 bases, and 17 bases separated the two germline ends. Germline V gives CDR1 MNHEY, CDR2 SVGEGT. In DNA, the CDR3 is TGTGCCAGCAGTCCCTCCTCTTTCGGGATCTATGGCTACACCTTC. It yields the protein CASSPSSFGIYGYTF.

The chain carries TRBV12-5 and TRBJ2-7; possible D gene TRBD1, 6 bases. CDR3 length equals 15 residues. The germline V and J ends were trimmed by 2 bases and 6 bases, with 17 bases remaining between them. Germline assignment: CDR1 LGHNT and CDR2 FRNRAP. DNA of the CDR3: TGTGCTAGTGGTTTGTTCACCGGGACACCAGTCGAGCAGTACTTC. Translating gives CASGLFTGTPVEQYF.

The table lists this clonotype with many counts. V usage is TRBV7-2 and J usage is TRBJ2-5; D gene ambiguous. Trimming pared 1 base from V and 0 bases from J, leaving 6 bases between. CDR1 and CDR2 (germline): SGHTA, FQGNSA. This CDR3 has 14 amino acids. The CDR3 DNA follows: TGTGCCAGCAGCTTAGATCCCTACCAAGAGACCCAGTACTTC. Encoded protein: CASSLDPYQETQYF.

This chain links TRBV6-2 or TRBV6-3 with TRBJ2-1, with a possible D match to TRBD2 (6 bases). The CDR3 length is 14 residues. Looked up from germline, CDR1 is MNHEY and CDR2 is SVGEGT. Trimming took off 7 bases at V and 0 bases at J, with 10 bases between the two ends. The CDR3 nucleotides read TGTGCCAGCACGTGGCGGGGCTCCTACAATGAGCAGTTCTTC. Encoded protein: CASTWRGSYNEQFF.

The chain links TRBV6-1 to TRBJ2-1; a weak D match, TRBD2 (6 bases). CDR1 MNHNS and CDR2 SASEGT come from the germline V gene. V was cut by 2 bases and J by 4 bases, with 21 bases left in between. There are 18 residues in the CDR3. The chain's CDR3 is CASSEMKGASGLYNEQFF. In DNA, the CDR3 is TGTGCCAGCAGTGAAATGAAAGGGGCCAGCGGGCTGTACAATGAGCAGTTCTTC.

In its sample, this clonotype was seen a few times. This chain connects TRBV4-3 to TRBJ2-2; TRBD2 is a possible D gene (5 bases). Germline V gives CDR1 LGHNA, CDR2 YSLEER. The CDR3 extends over 14 amino acids. Deletions cut 1 base from V and 5 bases from J, with 8 bases between. CDR3 loop: CASSQVSGTGELFF. The CDR3 DNA follows: TGCGCCAGCAGCCAAGTTTCGGGAACCGGGGAGCTGTTTTTT.

The chain has TRBV20-1 and TRBJ2-1; TRBD2 agrees at 7 bases. The V and J ends lost 0 bases and 2 bases, in that order; junction bases with no gene match: 7. The CDR3 has 16 amino acids. Germline-derived CDR1 and CDR2 are DFQATT and SNEGSKA (reference sequence). CDR3 sequence reads: CSARDRRLATYNEQFF. The CDR3 DNA is TGCAGTGCTAGAGATCGTAGACTAGCCACCTACAATGAGCAGTTCTTC.